Included here is one TCR beta chain sequence, with context. Its antigen is not known. Germline CDR1 reads ENHRY; CDR2 reads SYGVKD. Trimming cost V 6 bases and J 9 bases; bases outside gene matches: 8. The CDR3 consists of 13 residues. It was across several immunoSEQ plates that each subset's genomic DNA was evenly split. The method was immunoSEQ multiplex PCR; TCRdb's version includes in-frame clones alone and lacks a portion of them. This table has a few million clones, more than 80% appearing once. This sample stems from a study of shared clonotypes between healthy human individuals. Overall study results and limits: It was only blood that was sampled, and tissue repertoires likely differ. Donors were few, which limited the genetic and exposure-history diversity represented.

Sequenced material: naive CD4+ T cells sorted from blood. The sample's subset: CD45RA+ positively selected. The V gene is TRBV10-3, the J gene TRBJ2-1; TRBD2 matches 7 bases. This receptor was taken from a young man in good health. The CDR3 reads CAIRIGGSSEQFF. The CDR3 DNA is TGTGCCATCAGAATTGGCGGGAGCTCTGAGCAGTTCTTC.